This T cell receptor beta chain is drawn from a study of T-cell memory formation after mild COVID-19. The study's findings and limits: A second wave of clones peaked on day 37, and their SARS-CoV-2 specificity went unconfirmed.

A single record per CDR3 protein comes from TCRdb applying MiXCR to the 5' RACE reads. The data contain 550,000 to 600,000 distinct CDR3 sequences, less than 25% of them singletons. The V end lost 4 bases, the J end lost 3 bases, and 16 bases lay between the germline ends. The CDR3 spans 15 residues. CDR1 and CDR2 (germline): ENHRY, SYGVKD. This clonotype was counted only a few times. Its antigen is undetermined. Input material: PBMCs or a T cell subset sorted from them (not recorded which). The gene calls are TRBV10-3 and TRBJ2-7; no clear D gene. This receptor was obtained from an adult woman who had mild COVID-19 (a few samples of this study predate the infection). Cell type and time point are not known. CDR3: CAISGTDSRNYEQYF. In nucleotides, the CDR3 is TGTGCCATCAGTGGAACCGACTCGAGGAACTACGAGCAGTACTTC.